The rows below give T cell receptor beta chains drawn from one sample of a study of blood T cell repertoires in COVID-19. This table comes from immunoSEQ multiplex PCR, and its TCRdb copy is limited to in-frame clones, with some not included. The table shows about 140,000 clones, with around nine tenths occurring only once. Material for sequencing was peripheral blood. These receptors all stem from a woman aged 45-59 years with acute or convalescent COVID-19. The CDR3 runs from the conserved cysteine through the conserved F or W. Each record gives: V gene, J gene, D gene, clone size, CDR3 protein, CDR3 DNA. The D gene is left open where the match is weak. Clone size, where shown, is once, few, many, or a class for clones that have expanded.

>TRBV7-9|TRBJ1-1|-|few
CASSLDNWTEAFF
TGTGCCAGCAGCTTGGACAATTGGACTGAAGCTTTCTTT
>TRBV2|TRBJ1-2|-|-
CASFRQVDYGYTF
TGTGCCAGCTTCCGCCAGGTGGACTATGGCTACACCTTC
>TRBV5-1|TRBJ1-2|TRBD1|-
CASNLGITGTDHYTF
TGCGCCAGCAACTTGGGAATCACCGGGACAGACCACTACACCTTC
>TRBV10-3|TRBJ2-4|-|-
CAISDRGEENIQYF
TGTGCCATCAGTGACAGGGGTGAGGAAAACATTCAGTACTTC
>TRBV28|TRBJ1-5|TRBD1|once
CASSLYLGTDSNQPQHF
TGTGCCAGCAGTTTATACCTCGGGACAGATAGCAATCAGCCCCAGCATTTT
>TRBV20-1|TRBJ1-1|-|-
CSASLPNFMNTEAFF
TGCAGTGCTAGTTTACCGAACTTTATGAACACTGAAGCTTTCTTT
>TRBV10-1|TRBJ2-5|TRBD2|-
CASSEGLAGVSETQYF
TGCGCCAGCAGTGAGGGACTAGCGGGAGTTTCAGAGACCCAGTACTTC
>TRBV7-2|TRBJ1-2|-|-
CASSLNRGYTF
TGTGCCAGCAGCTTAAATCGTGGCTACACCTTC
>TRBV19|TRBJ1-6|-|-
CASNGLNSPLHF
TGTGCCAGTAACGGGTTGAATTCACCCCTCCACTTT
>TRBV19|TRBJ1-5|TRBD1|few
CASTFGRGNQPQHF
TGTGCCAGTACATTTGGCAGGGGGAATCAGCCCCAGCATTTT
>TRBV7-9|TRBJ2-4|TRBD2|-
CASSPGLAGGAKNIQYF
TGTGCCAGCAGCCCGGGACTAGCGGGAGGAGCCAAAAACATTCAGTACTTC
>TRBV3-1/TRBV3-2|TRBJ2-2|TRBD1|-
CASSETGTVNTGELFF
TGTGCCAGCAGCGAAACCGGGACAGTGAACACCGGGGAGCTGTTTTTT
>TRBV19|TRBJ2-7|-|-
CASSIYAGQSYEQYF
TGTGCCAGTAGTATATACGCCGGACAGTCCTACGAGCAGTACTTC
>TRBV29-1|TRBJ1-1|-|-
CSVVEENTEAFF
TGCAGCGTTGTTGAGGAGAACACTGAAGCTTTCTTT
>TRBV7-2|TRBJ1-1|-|-
CASSLSQGYTEAFF
TGTGCCAGCAGCTTAAGCCAGGGGTACACTGAAGCTTTCTTT
>TRBV28|TRBJ2-3|TRBD1|-
CASSLGQGSDTQYF
TGTGCCAGCAGTTTAGGACAGGGTTCAGATACGCAGTATTTT
>TRBV9|TRBJ1-3|TRBD1|-
CASSSSTGASGNTIYF
TGTGCCAGCAGCAGTTCTACAGGGGCTTCTGGAAACACCATATATTTT
>TRBV7-8|TRBJ1-2|TRBD1|-
CASSLVGQGIYGYTF
TGTGCCAGCAGCTTAGTGGGACAGGGGATCTATGGCTACACCTTC
>TRBV19|TRBJ1-2|TRBD1|-
CASSTYSGQLNYGYTF
TGTGCCAGTAGTACATATTCGGGACAGTTAAACTATGGCTACACCTTC
>TRBV11-3|TRBJ2-1|-|-
CASSLEGAVYNEQFF
TGTGCCAGCAGCTTAGAGGGGGCGGTGTACAATGAGCAGTTCTTC
>TRBV25-1|TRBJ2-7|TRBD1|-
CASIKTGGYEQYF
TGTGCCAGCATCAAGACAGGGGGATACGAGCAGTACTTC
>TRBV7-2|TRBJ2-5|-|-
CASSLAEETQYF
TGTGCCAGCAGCTTAGCCGAAGAGACCCAGTACTTC
>TRBV7-8|TRBJ1-2|TRBD1|-
CASSSHVGQGGYGYTF
TGTGCCAGCAGCTCCCACGTGGGACAGGGAGGCTATGGCTACACCTTC
>TRBV5-1|TRBJ2-2|TRBD1|-
CASSSDRGLVMGTGELFF
TGCGCCAGCAGCTCGGACAGGGGGCTGGTAATGGGGACCGGGGAGCTGTTTTTT
>TRBV28|TRBJ1-5|TRBD1|-
CASSSLGDRVHQPQHF
TGTGCCAGCAGTTCTCTAGGGGACAGGGTCCATCAGCCCCAGCATTTT
>TRBV6-1|TRBJ1-2|TRBD1|few
CASSDGPRQGFGYGYTF
TGTGCCAGCAGTGATGGTCCGAGACAGGGATTCGGCTATGGCTACACCTTC
>TRBV11-2|TRBJ2-2|-|-
CASSPRATGELFF
TGTGCCAGCAGCCCGCGGGCAACCGGGGAGCTGTTTTTT
>TRBV6-5|TRBJ1-4|-|-
CASSMSGRSEKLFF
TGTGCCAGCAGTATGAGTGGGCGCAGTGAAAAACTGTTTTTT
>TRBV2|TRBJ2-7|-|-
CASNPTSRRYEQYF
TGTGCCAGCAACCCTACCTCCAGGAGGTACGAGCAGTACTTC
>TRBV6-4|TRBJ1-1|-|-
CATRQNTEAFF
TGTGCCACCCGACAGAACACTGAAGCTTTCTTT
>TRBV29-1|TRBJ1-3|-|-
CSTVVGNTIYF
TGCAGCACTGTGGTTGGAAACACCATATATTTT
>TRBV6-2/TRBV6-3|TRBJ2-6|TRBD2|-
CASTPHSGGASGANVLTF
TGTGCCAGCACCCCCCATAGCGGGGGGGCCTCTGGGGCCAACGTCCTGACTTTC
>TRBV6-5|TRBJ1-1|TRBD1|-
CASSYSPTGGDTEAFF
TGTGCCAGCAGTTACTCGCCGACAGGGGGTGACACTGAAGCTTTCTTT
>TRBV19|TRBJ2-5|-|-
CASSIDGRPLRETQYF
TGTGCCAGTAGTATAGATGGGAGACCACTCAGGGAGACCCAGTACTTC
>TRBV10-3|TRBJ1-6|TRBD1|-
CAISEVGDRNNSPLHF
TGTGCCATCAGTGAGGTCGGGGACAGGAATAATTCACCCCTCCACTTT
>TRBV28|TRBJ1-3|TRBD1|-
CASSLKGQGTGNTIYF
TGTGCCAGCAGTTTGAAGGGACAGGGGACCGGAAACACCATATATTTT
>TRBV28|TRBJ1-2|-|-
CASWGGGVAGYTF
TGTGCCAGCTGGGGAGGGGGAGTCGCAGGCTACACCTTC
>TRBV10-1|TRBJ2-5|-|once
CASSESPGGETQYF
TGCGCCAGCAGTGAATCCCCCGGGGGAGAGACCCAGTACTTC
>TRBV5-1|TRBJ1-2|TRBD1|-
CASSLTGGFGYTF
TGCGCCAGCAGCCTGACAGGGGGATTTGGCTACACCTTC
>TRBV7-9|TRBJ2-7|-|-
CASTPGSSYEQYF
TGTGCCAGCACCCCGGGGAGCTCCTACGAGCAGTACTTC
>TRBV19|TRBJ1-5|TRBD1|-
CASSVGQSNQPQHF
TGTGCCAGTAGCGTGGGACAGAGCAATCAGCCCCAGCATTTT
>TRBV7-3|TRBJ1-1|-|-
CASSLSSRTEAFF
TGTGCCAGCAGCTTAAGTTCTCGCACTGAAGCTTTCTTT
>TRBV28|TRBJ1-5|-|-
CASSFWGNRDQPQHF
TGTGCCAGCAGTTTTTGGGGTAACAGGGATCAGCCCCAGCATTTT
>TRBV5-1|TRBJ1-2|-|few
CASSPLVSAYGYTF
TGCGCCAGCAGCCCCTTAGTAAGTGCCTATGGCTACACCTTC
>TRBV7-8|TRBJ1-4|TRBD1|-
CASSLRGQGLTNEKLFF
TGTGCCAGCAGCCTAAGGGGACAGGGGTTGACTAATGAAAAACTGTTTTTT
>TRBV29-1|TRBJ2-2|TRBD1|-
CSVDRASGELFF
TGCAGCGTGGACAGGGCGTCCGGGGAGCTGTTTTTT
>TRBV5-6|TRBJ1-5|-|-
CASSLDGQPQHF
TGTGCCAGCAGCTTGGACGGTCAGCCCCAGCATTTT
>TRBV7-2|TRBJ1-5|-|-
CASSRGGATRYPQHF
TGTGCCAGCAGTAGAGGGGGGGCGACCCGTTATCCCCAGCATTTT
>TRBV3-1/TRBV3-2|TRBJ1-1|-|once
CASSLPSGNTEAFF
TGTGCCAGCAGCCTGCCGAGTGGGAACACTGAAGCTTTCTTT
>TRBV6-2/TRBV6-3|TRBJ2-7|-|-
CASSKRDNYEQYF
TGTGCCAGCAGTAAACGAGACAACTACGAGCAGTACTTC
>TRBV9|TRBJ2-7|-|-
CASSVGEVTYEQYF
TGTGCCAGCAGCGTAGGAGAGGTAACCTACGAGCAGTACTTC
>TRBV28|TRBJ1-5|-|-
CASSSGQLNQPQHF
TGTGCCAGCAGTAGCGGACAGTTGAATCAGCCCCAGCATTTT
>TRBV14|TRBJ1-2|-|-
CASSQVTGSVYGYTF
TGTGCCAGCAGCCAAGTGACAGGTTCGGTCTATGGCTACACCTTC
>TRBV27|TRBJ1-1|-|-
CASSFGGAEAFF
TGTGCCAGCAGTTTTGGTGGAGCTGAAGCTTTCTTT
>TRBV19|TRBJ1-2|-|few
CASNKWEAGYDGYTF
TGTGCCAGTAACAAATGGGAGGCGGGATACGATGGCTACACCTTC